The rows below give T cell receptor beta chains drawn from one sample of a study of T-cell reconstitution after alpha-beta-depleted transplantation in children. TCRdb fed the PCR reads into MiXCR, producing one record per CDR3 protein. The sample lists just over 950,000 distinct CDR3 sequences; under 30% were seen once. The sequencing here drew on PBMCs, mostly from graft donor cells, taken 360 days after TCRalphabeta/CD19-depleted stem cell transplant. These receptors were taken from a boy less than two years old who had a stem cell transplant for SCID, so the T cells may come from the graft donor. Both conserved end residues are part of each CDR3. Each record gives: V gene, D gene, J gene, clone size, CDR3 DNA, CDR3 protein. A D gene is named only where the DNA matches it firmly. Rows may omit the clone size; those that give it use once, few, many or a size class.

V: TRBV12-3/TRBV12-4; D: .; J: TRBJ1-5; size: .; DNA: TGTGCCAGCAGTTTAGCAGGGGGGGGGAGCCCTAGGCAGCCCCAGCATTTT; CDR3: CASSLAGGGSPRQPQHF
V: TRBV7-2; D: TRBD2; J: TRBJ2-4; size: few; DNA: TGTGCCAGCAGCTTACGTCCGGCGGGGGGGCGGAACATTCAGTACTTC; CDR3: CASSLRPAGGRNIQYF
V: TRBV28; D: .; J: TRBJ2-5; size: few; DNA: TGTGCCAGCAGTTTCCGCCGAAGGACGGGGTACCCAGAGACCCAGTACTTC; CDR3: CASSFRRRTGYPETQYF
V: TRBV6-1; D: TRBD2; J: TRBJ2-7; size: .; DNA: TGTGCCAGCACCGAACTAGCGGGGGGCGCATACGAGCAGTACTTC; CDR3: CASTELAGGAYEQYF
V: TRBV12-3/TRBV12-4; D: .; J: TRBJ2-5; size: .; DNA: TGTGCCAGCAGTTTAACGGGGGATTGGGCAGGCCAGTACTTC; CDR3: CASSLTGDWAGQYF
V: TRBV9; D: .; J: TRBJ2-2; size: .; DNA: TGTGCCAGCAGCGTGAATTTCGGCACCGGGGAGCTGTTTTTT; CDR3: CASSVNFGTGELFF
V: TRBV6-2/TRBV6-3; D: TRBD1; J: TRBJ2-2; size: .; DNA: TGTGCCAGTACAAGGGGGCTGTTGACCGGGGAGCTGTTTTTT; CDR3: CASTRGLLTGELFF
V: TRBV11-2; D: .; J: TRBJ1-1; size: few; DNA: TGTGCCAGCAGCTTAGGACAGACACGGAGCACTGAAGCTTTCTTT; CDR3: CASSLGQTRSTEAFF
V: TRBV4-3; D: TRBD1; J: TRBJ2-7; size: .; DNA: TGCGCCAGCAGCCAAGATTTCGGGACAGTCACCCACTTC; CDR3: CASSQDFGTVTHF
V: TRBV20-1; D: .; J: TRBJ2-7; size: few; DNA: TGCAGCGCCTCGGACATCTCCTACGAGCAGTACTTC; CDR3: CSASDISYEQYF
V: TRBV6-5; D: .; J: TRBJ1-1; size: few; DNA: TGTGCCAGGGGCGTTGGAAGGGGAGCTTTCTTT; CDR3: CARGVGRGAFF
V: TRBV28; D: TRBD1; J: TRBJ2-6; size: .; DNA: TGTGCCAGCAGGAGGACAGGATTAAGTTCTGGGGCCAACGTCCTGACTTTC; CDR3: CASRRTGLSSGANVLTF
V: TRBV4-1; D: .; J: TRBJ2-4; size: few; DNA: TGCGCCAGCAGCCAAGGTGAAGGGAAGGCCAAAAACATTCAGTACTTC; CDR3: CASSQGEGKAKNIQYF
V: TRBV5-5; D: .; J: TRBJ1-5; size: .; DNA: TGTGCCAGCAGCTTTTTGGCAGCTATCAATCAGCCCCAGCATTTT; CDR3: CASSFLAAINQPQHF
V: TRBV12-3/TRBV12-4; D: .; J: TRBJ1-1; size: .; DNA: TGTGCCAGCTCCATCGAGGGGGTCAACACTGAAGCTTTCTTT; CDR3: CASSIEGVNTEAFF
V: TRBV5-1; D: TRBD1; J: TRBJ2-1; size: few; DNA: TGCGCCAGCAGCAGGGACAGGGGCGCAGTTGGGACCAATGAGCAGTTCTTC; CDR3: CASSRDRGAVGTNEQFF
V: TRBV5-1; D: .; J: TRBJ2-5; size: .; DNA: TGCGCCAGCAGCCTTTGGGCTAGATTAGAGACCCAGTACTTC; CDR3: CASSLWARLETQYF
V: TRBV2; D: TRBD1; J: TRBJ2-1; size: few; DNA: TGTGCCAGCCGGGACAGGGGCATCAATGAGCAGTTCTTC; CDR3: CASRDRGINEQFF
V: TRBV20-1; D: TRBD1; J: TRBJ2-7; size: .; DNA: TGCAGTGCTAGAGGCCGGGACAGTTACTCCTACGAGCAGTACTTC; CDR3: CSARGRDSYSYEQYF
V: TRBV5-1; D: TRBD1; J: TRBJ1-2; size: .; DNA: TGCGCCAGCAGCTCTGGCGGGACAGACCAAGGCTACACCTTC; CDR3: CASSSGGTDQGYTF
V: TRBV12-3/TRBV12-4; D: TRBD2; J: TRBJ2-7; size: .; DNA: TGTGCCAGCAGCCCCAGCGGGGCCGCTTCCTACGAGCAGTACTTC; CDR3: CASSPSGAASYEQYF
V: TRBV6-5; D: .; J: TRBJ2-7; size: .; DNA: TGTGCCAGCAGTTACTCTGGGTCCTTCTCCTCCTACGAGCAGTACTTC; CDR3: CASSYSGSFSSYEQYF
V: TRBV12-3/TRBV12-4; D: .; J: TRBJ1-1; size: .; DNA: TGTGCCAGCAGTCCCTGGACAAATCGAGCTTTCTTT; CDR3: CASSPWTNRAFF
V: TRBV18; D: .; J: TRBJ2-3; size: few; DNA: TGTGCCAGCTCGCAACAGGGTGCAGATACGCAGTATTTT; CDR3: CASSQQGADTQYF
V: TRBV28; D: .; J: TRBJ1-5; size: many; DNA: TGTGCCAGCAGTTTATCGGGGAATCAGCCCCAGCATTTT; CDR3: CASSLSGNQPQHF
V: TRBV20-1; D: .; J: TRBJ1-5; size: .; DNA: TGCAGTGCTCGGACGGGCTATAGCAATCAGCCCCAGCATTTT; CDR3: CSARTGYSNQPQHF
V: TRBV7-2; D: TRBD1; J: TRBJ1-3; size: .; DNA: TGTGCCAGCAGCTTCTGGACAGGGGGAACCCCTGGAAACACCATATATTTT; CDR3: CASSFWTGGTPGNTIYF
V: TRBV5-1; D: .; J: TRBJ2-2; size: .; DNA: TGCGCCAGCAGGACGATGAGGGACGGGGAGCTGTTTTTT; CDR3: CASRTMRDGELFF
V: TRBV7-3; D: .; J: TRBJ2-2; size: many; DNA: TGTGCCAGCACCCCCCGAGGCACCGGGGAGCTGTTTTTT; CDR3: CASTPRGTGELFF
V: TRBV5-1; D: .; J: TRBJ2-1; size: .; DNA: TGCGCCAGCAGCTTGGGGAACTATTATGAGCAGTTCTTC; CDR3: CASSLGNYYEQFF
V: TRBV7-3; D: .; J: TRBJ2-1; size: .; DNA: TGTGCCAGCAGTCCACCGGGACAAAGGTACAATGAGCAGTTCTTC; CDR3: CASSPPGQRYNEQFF
V: TRBV20-1; D: .; J: TRBJ2-3; size: few; DNA: TGCAGTGCCCGGGTGACCTTAGGCACAGATACGCAGTATTTT; CDR3: CSARVTLGTDTQYF
V: TRBV20-1; D: .; J: TRBJ2-3; size: .; DNA: TGCAGTGCTAGAGACATCCTAGATACGCAGTATTTT; CDR3: CSARDILDTQYF